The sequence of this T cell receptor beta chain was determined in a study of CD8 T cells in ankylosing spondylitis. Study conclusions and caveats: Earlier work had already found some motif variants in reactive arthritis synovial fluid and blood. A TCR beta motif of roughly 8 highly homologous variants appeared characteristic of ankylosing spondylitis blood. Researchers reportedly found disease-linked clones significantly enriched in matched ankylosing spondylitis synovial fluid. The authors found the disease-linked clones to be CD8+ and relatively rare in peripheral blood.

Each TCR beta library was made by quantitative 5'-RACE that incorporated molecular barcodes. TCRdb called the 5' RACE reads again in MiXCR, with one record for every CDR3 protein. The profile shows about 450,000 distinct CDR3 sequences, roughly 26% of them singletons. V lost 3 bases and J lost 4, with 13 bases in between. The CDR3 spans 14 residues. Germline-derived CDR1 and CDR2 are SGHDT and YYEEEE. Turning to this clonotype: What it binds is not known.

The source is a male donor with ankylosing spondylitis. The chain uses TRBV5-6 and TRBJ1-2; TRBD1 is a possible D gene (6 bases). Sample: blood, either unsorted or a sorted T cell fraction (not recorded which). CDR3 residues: CASSSLQGGYGYTF. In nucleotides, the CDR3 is TGTGCCAGCAGCTCTTTACAGGGAGGCTATGGCTACACCTTC.